Listed below are T cell receptor beta chains from one sample, sequenced in a study of tumor-infiltrating lymphocytes in primary liver carcinoma. TCRdb re-called the multiplex PCR reads through MiXCR, storing one row per CDR3 protein. The sample holds about 54,000 distinct CDR3 sequences, around three quarters seen once. The source material was liver tumor tissue from sampling region 2. All receptors derive from a man in his forties with primary liver carcinoma and hepatitis B virus infection. Each CDR3 is given with its conserved first and last residue.

>TRBV7-9
CASSSGPGRYEQYF
>TRBV11-2
CASREMGTTYGCTF
>TRBV29-1
CSVNHRAEETQHF
>TRBV11-2
CASSRDQGEKLFF
>TRBV4-1
CASSQSSNSYNSILHF
>TRBV14
CASSQDHAPEFQETQYF
>TRBV4-1
CASKPCCTF
>TRBV28
CASNLNRDNSPFHF
>TRBV7-9
CANSSPGHPETSGGYEQYF
>TRBV4-2
CASTQEVASGRVPYEQYF
>TRBV29-1
CSVEADRAHYGYTF
>TRBV6-1
CASCQLAGLTIDTQYF
>TRBV29-1
CSVDSQGVPEAFF
>TRBV7-9
CASSLALADRNTIYF
>TRBV6-5
CASTGTGGAYEQYF
>TRBV11-2
CASSSTSVSTDTHYF